Below, 13 T cell receptor beta chains from the same sample are listed, as sequenced in a study of Ad26.COV2.S vaccination and SARS-CoV-2 variants. Regarding treatment: roughly 19 received Ad26.COV2.S at low or high dose, single or two shots; about 5 received placebo; per-sample allocation not given. Day 63 after the first injection of vaccine or placebo was the sampling time. Here immunoSEQ multiplex PCR was the method, and the copy in TCRdb shows in-frame clones only, minus some. The sample lists some 250,000 clones; approximately 88% were seen once. The sample consisted of peripheral blood, taken in a trial of Ad26.COV2.S vaccine versus placebo. These receptors were collected from a person between 18 and 65 years old who received the Ad26.COV2.S COVID-19 vaccine or a placebo.

The chain has TRBV19 and TRBJ2-1; D assignment may be TRBD1 or TRBD2 (6 bases each). Trimming stripped 3 bases from V and 4 bases from J, with 13 bases between. CDR1 and CDR2 from the germline V gene are LNHDA and SQIVND (reference sequence). This CDR3 contains 15 residues. DNA of the CDR3: TGTGCCAGTAGTATTTCAGGGGCGGGGTACAATGAGCAGTTCTTC. Protein sequence: CASSISGAGYNEQFF.

The chain couples TRBV7-3 to TRBJ2-3; TRBD2 aligns across 7 bases. V gave up 5 bases and J gave up 4 bases; unmatched junction bases: 15. CDR1 and CDR2 (germline): SGHTA, FQGTGA. CDR3 length: 17 amino acids. CDR3 coding DNA: TGTGCCAGCAGCCGACGTCCTGGCGGGGGTTCGGCAGATACGCAGTATTTT. As protein: CASSRRPGGGSADTQYF.

The chain couples TRBV6-5 to TRBJ1-1, with a tentative D call TRBD1 (5 bases). Trimming left V 7 bases short and J 1 base short, with 13 bases between. CDR3 size: 14 residues. Looked up from germline, CDR1 is MNHEY and CDR2 is SVGAGI. The CDR3 region has the DNA TGTGCCAGCACTCCCCTCGGGGCGAACACTGAAGCTTTCTTT. Translation gives CASTPLGANTEAFF.

This clone was counted once. The V and J genes are TRBV19 and TRBJ2-1; 10 bases align to TRBD2. The junction had 12 bases not matched to a gene; V was cut back by 3 bases and J by 4 bases. This CDR3 has 18 amino acids. Germline CDR1 is LNHDA and CDR2 is SQIVND (reference sequence). This chain's CDR3 is CASSMEGVGTSEYNEQFF. The CDR3 DNA reads as TGTGCCAGTAGTATGGAAGGGGTCGGGACTAGCGAGTACAATGAGCAGTTCTTC.

The rearrangement links TRBV5-5 to TRBJ2-4; no firm D call. Trimming removed 3 bases at V and 3 bases at J, with 4 bases between. Germline V gene sequence: CDR1 SGHKS, CDR2 YYEKEE (reference sequence). The CDR3 runs to 12 residues. The CDR3, as DNA: TGTGCCAGCAGCTGGAACAAAAACATTCAGTACTTC. It codes for CASSWNKNIQYF.

This clone was seen just once. This chain joins TRBV7-2 and TRBJ2-3, with 14 bases lining up with TRBD2. The CDR3 is made up of 17 amino acids. The ends lost 4 bases at V and 3 bases at J; junction bases unmatched: 6. Germline V gene sequence: CDR1 SGHTA, CDR2 FQGNSA. This CDR3 is CASSSLTSGGATDTQYF. The CDR3 nucleotides are TGTGCCAGCAGCTCCCTGACTAGCGGGGGGGCAACAGATACGCAGTATTTT. Full variable domain (rest looked up from reference TRBV7-2 and TRBJ2-3): GAGVSQSPSNKVTEKGKDVELRCDPISGHTALYWYRQSLGQGLEFLIYFQGNSAPDKSGLPSDRFSAERTGGSVSTLTIQRTQQEDSAVYLCASSSLTSGGATDTQYFGPGTRLTVL.

The rearrangement joins TRBV10-3 to TRBJ2-3; 9 bases line up with TRBD2. This CDR3 has 15 residues. J was trimmed by 0 bases and V by 5 bases; bases with no gene match: 3. Germline values: CDR1 ENHRY, CDR2 SYGVKD. CDR3 DNA sequence: TGTGCCATCAGTTCTACTAGCGGGAGCACAGATACGCAGTATTTT. The encoded protein is CAISSTSGSTDTQYF.

CDR3 loop: CASSRLAGATGELFF. CDR3 DNA: TGTGCCAGCTCACGACTAGCGGGGGCCACCGGGGAGCTGTTTTTT. This rearrangement joins TRBV18 to TRBJ2-2; 12 nucleotides match TRBD2. J was trimmed by 4 bases and V by 4 bases; bases with no gene match: 1. CDR1 and CDR2 (germline): KGHSH, LQKENI. This CDR3 comprises 15 residues.

The V and J genes are TRBV5-8 and TRBJ1-1; no reliable D call. The germline V and J ends were trimmed by 1 base and 1 base, with 14 bases remaining between them. CDR1 and CDR2 (germline): SGHTS, YDEGEE. This CDR3 contains 16 residues. CDR3 bases: TGTGCCAGCAGCTTGTCCGGCGGGTTCGGGAACACTGAAGCTTTCTTT. This encodes CASSLSGGFGNTEAFF.

CDR3 nucleotide sequence: TGTGCCTGGAGGAGGGGACTAGCGGAGACCGGATACAATGAGCAGTTCTTC. This translates into CAWRRGLAETGYNEQFF. This sequence joins TRBV30 and TRBJ2-1; 11 positions agree with TRBD2. Trimming at V came to 3 bases and at J to 4 bases, leaving 11 bases not matched to a gene. Germline values: CDR1 GTSNPN, CDR2 SVGIG (reference sequence). This CDR3 has 17 amino acids.

The chain recombines TRBV6-5 with TRBJ2-3; D is uncertain. From germline, CDR1 is MNHEY and CDR2 SVGAGI. The CDR3 is 15 residues long. The V and J ends lost 6 bases and 2 bases respectively, with 15 bases between them. DNA for the CDR3: TGTGCCAGCAGCCCCCCCGGGCGGACCACAGATACGCAGTATTTT. It translates to CASSPPGRTTDTQYF.

The chain is built from TRBV27 and TRBJ2-7, with D perhaps TRBD1 (5 bases). V gave up 3 bases and J gave up 0 bases, with 12 bases separating them. The CDR3 is 15 residues long. Germline CDR1 and CDR2: MNHEY and SMNVEV (reference sequence). CDR3 residues: CASSLSTVRSYEQYF. As DNA, the CDR3 is TGTGCCAGCAGTTTGTCGACAGTTCGCTCCTACGAGCAGTACTTC.

This clone came up once. The V call is TRBV28, the J call TRBJ1-2; D not resolved. CDR3 length equals 13 residues. V shed 8 bases and J shed 3 bases, with 13 bases lying between them. Germline CDR1 is MDHEN and CDR2 is SYDVKM. The CDR3 sequence is CASCRGGHYGYTF. The DNA of the CDR3 is TGTGCCAGCTGCCGTGGCGGCCACTATGGCTACACCTTC.